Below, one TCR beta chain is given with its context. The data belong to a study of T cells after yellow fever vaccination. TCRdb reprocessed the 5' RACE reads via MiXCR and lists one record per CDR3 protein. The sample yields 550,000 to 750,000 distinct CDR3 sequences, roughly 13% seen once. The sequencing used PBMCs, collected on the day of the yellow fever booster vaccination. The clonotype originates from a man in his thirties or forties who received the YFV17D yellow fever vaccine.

The CDR3 DNA reads TGTGCCTGGAGTAGGACGCCCGAAAAACTGTTTTTT. Its translation is CAWSRTPEKLFF. The V call is TRBV30, the J call TRBJ1-4; D gene uncertain. V lost 2 bases and J lost 8, with 9 bases in between. CDR1 GTSNPN and CDR2 SVGIG come from the germline V gene (reference sequence). The CDR3 has 12 amino acids.